The 2 T cell receptor beta chains in this list originate from one sample, sequenced in a study of CD8 T cells in Susac syndrome. The RNA, about 0.5 to 1 ug, was put through reverse transcription using random hexamers. TCRdb reprocessed the immunoSEQ multiplex PCR reads via MiXCR and lists one record per CDR3 protein. This table has around 150,000 distinct CDR3 sequences, approximately 96% appearing once. Sequenced material: CD4+ T cells from PBMCs. The source is a human donor with Susac syndrome.

This rearrangement joins TRBV4-1 to TRBJ1-5; TRBD1 might be the D (5 bases). Between the trimmed V and J ends, which lost 1 base and 7 bases, there was a span of 17 bases. The CDR3 is 16 residues long. Germline V gives CDR1 MGHRA, CDR2 YSYEKL. In DNA, the CDR3 is TGCGCCAGCAGCCAAGCCCCGGGGACCAATATGCAGCCCCAGCATTTT. It specifies CASSQAPGTNMQPQHF.

J is TRBJ2-1 and V is TRBV5-4; TRBD2 matches at 11 bases. The CDR3 has 15 residues. Germline trimming cut 0 bases from V and 10 bases from J; bases unmatched to any gene: 6. CDR1 and CDR2 (germline): SGHNT, YYREEE (reference sequence). CDR3: CASSLAGLAGGEQFF. Written as DNA, the CDR3 is TGTGCCAGCAGCTTGGCCGGACTAGCGGGCGGAGAGCAGTTCTTC. The full variable domain, its missing parts supplied by reference TRBV5-4 and TRBJ2-1, is ETGVTQSPTHLIKTRGQQVTLRCSSQSGHNTVSWYQQALGQGPQFIFQYYREEENGRGNFPPRFSGLQFPNYSSELNVNALELDDSALYLCASSLAGLAGGEQFFGPGTRLTVL.